The entry below describes one T cell receptor (beta chain). Its target is unknown. The source of the sample is a study of cytomegalovirus exposure and HLA in healthy donors. Vbeta (60) and Jbeta (13) primers were used in the PCR. Data came from immunoSEQ multiplex PCR; TCRdb stores just in-frame clones and leaves some out. The data show 150,000 to 200,000 clones, roughly 80% seen once. Study-wide findings and caveats: Across HLA loci, a later analysis found differing TCR association rates, with DRB1 most and HLA-C fewest.

All donors participated as healthy donors of bone marrow. V was clipped by 4 bases and J by 4 bases; unmatched bases: 18. The germline CDR1 and CDR2 sequences are SGDLS and YYNGEE. The CDR3 has 20 residues. This TCR was recovered from a male donor in good health and CMV-seropositive. V is TRBV9 and J is TRBJ2-1; 12 bases fit TRBD2. The sequenced sample consisted of PBMCs. In DNA, the CDR3 is TGTGCCAGCAGCTCCAACAGGGGGCTTTGGACTAGCGGGACGTACAATGAGCAGTTCTTC. Translating it yields CASSSNRGLWTSGTYNEQFF.